A single sample is the source of the 3 T cell receptor beta chains below, sequenced in a study of shared clonotypes between healthy human individuals. TCRdb keeps only in-frame clones here, not all; method: immunoSEQ multiplex PCR. The sample carries some 700,000 clones, 90% recorded once. The specimen sequenced was memory CD8+ T cells from PBMCs. As for subset: CD45RO+ cells pooled with CCR7-negative TemRA cells. The receptors derive from a man aged 18 to 29 in good health. Some clones in this sample may be carry-over from other donors' samples.

This chain uses TRBV4-2 with TRBJ2-5; TRBD2 aligns across 8 bases. Looked up from germline, CDR1 is LGHNA and CDR2 is YNFKEQ. The CDR3 has 16 amino acids. With V trimmed by 4 bases and J by 1 base, 8 bases remained unmatched. The CDR3 sequence: CASSPLTSGTQETQYF. The DNA of the CDR3 is TGTGCCAGCAGCCCCCTAACTAGCGGAACCCAAGAGACCCAGTACTTC.

This chain uses TRBV7-8 with TRBJ2-5, with D hard to call. Trimming took 2 bases from V and 2 from J, leaving 9 bases between them. Germline V gene sequence: CDR1 SGHVS, CDR2 FQNEAQ. CDR3 length: 14 amino acids. As DNA, the CDR3 is TGTGCCAGCAGCTTACCCCCTTTGCAAGAGACCCAGTACTTC. Its translation: CASSLPPLQETQYF.

The chain couples TRBV7-9 to TRBJ2-5, with 13 bases that match TRBD2. There are 17 residues in the CDR3. Losses at the gene ends were 2 bases for V and 5 bases for J; bases not matched to a gene: 8. The V gene's germline CDR1 is SEHNR and CDR2 FQNEAQ (reference sequence). CDR3 sequence (DNA): TGTGCCAGCAGCTTACGGACTAGCGGGAGTTCCCAGGAGACCCAGTACTTC. The encoded protein is CASSLRTSGSSQETQYF.